This TCR beta chain was observed in a study of cytomegalovirus exposure and HLA in healthy donors. CDR1 and CDR2 (germline): SGDLS, YYNGEE. The V gene end was trimmed by 3 bases and the J gene end by 1 base; junction bases not matched to a gene: 6. The CDR3 runs to 16 residues. Of note for this clone: Its antigen is still unknown.

The primer mix had 60 Vbeta and 13 Jbeta primers. Some clones are missing from TCRdb's copy, which holds only in-frame ones; the method was immunoSEQ multiplex PCR. This table has some 240,000 clones, approximately 82% appearing once. Study-wide points: In an earlier analysis, in some 540 donors, most V segments appeared productive either ~87% or ~30% of the time.

This chain uses TRBV9 with TRBJ2-3; 9 bases align to TRBD1. The receptor was derived from a male donor in good health and CMV-seronegative. The sequenced material came from PBMCs. CDR3 DNA sequence: TGTGCCAGCAGCGCCGGGACAGGGAGGGGCACAGATACGCAGTATTTT. This gives the protein CASSAGTGRGTDTQYF.